One T cell receptor (beta chain) is described in this entry. Its antigen is currently unknown. TCRdb called the RT-PCR reads again in MiXCR, with one record for every CDR3 protein. The sample has 500,000 or so distinct CDR3 sequences, approximately 10% seen once; the top ten hold around 12%. This specimen belongs to a study of response to subunit inactivated influenza vaccine. Broader study findings: The authors put forward the suggestion that each seasonal influenza vaccination may bring in only a limited number of new T cells.

CDR1 and CDR2 from the germline V gene are KGHDR and SFDVKD. The CDR3 loop spans 13 amino acids. Trimming took 2 bases from V and 8 from J, leaving 9 bases between them. The chain employs TRBV24-1 and TRBJ2-1; either TRBD1 or TRBD2 may supply D (6 bases each). The receptor comes from a man in his fifties who received an inactivated influenza vaccine. Sequenced here: PBMCs from blood, sampled about 40 days after vaccination. For the CDR3, the DNA is TGTGCCACCAGTGATTGGGGGGCCTATGAGCAGTTCTTC. Amino acid sequence: CATSDWGAYEQFF.